This T cell receptor beta chain emerged from a study of graft-versus-host responses after intestinal transplantation. Overall study results and limits: Analysis identified GvH clones in recipient marrow, with some appearing first in ileum or blood. Allografts carried high graft-versus-host to host-versus-graft clonal ratios in patients having graft-donor T cell macrochimerism.

The germline V gene encodes CDR1 SNHLY and CDR2 FYNNEI. This CDR3 has 13 residues. Trimming took off 6 bases at V and 2 bases at J, with 11 bases between the two ends. Worth noting for this clone: Its antigen is currently unknown.

Method: immunoSEQ multiplex PCR; TCRdb's copy keeps in-frame clones and lacks some. Of tens of thousands of clones listed, around 90% were seen once; the top ten hold more than 0.4%. The chain employs TRBV2 and TRBJ2-7; possibly TRBD2 for D (5 bases). The source material was unstimulated CD8+ T cells sorted from spleen or lymph node cells, sampled before intestinal transplant. This TCR was sampled from a human donor who received an intestinal transplant. The CDR3 DNA reads TGTGCCAGCAGATATTGGACTCCCTACGAGCAGTACTTC. As protein: CASRYWTPYEQYF. Supplemented by reference TRBV2 and TRBJ2-7, the full variable domain reads EPEVTQTPSHQVTQMGQEVILRCVPISNHLYFYWYRQILGQKVEFLVSFYNNEISEKSEIFDDQFSVERPDGSNFTLKIRSTKLEDSAMYFCASRYWTPYEQYFGPGTRLTVT.